This T cell receptor beta chain derives from a study of CD8 T cells in ankylosing spondylitis. With 3 bases clipped from V and 2 bases from J, the junction kept 7 bases outside the gene matches. This CDR3 has 17 residues. In germline, CDR1 is MDHEN, CDR2 SYDVKM. Researchers built TCR beta libraries using quantitative 5'-RACE with molecular barcodes. Each CDR3 protein gets one entry after TCRdb re-called the 5' RACE reads with MiXCR. The sample holds about 260,000 distinct CDR3 sequences; 20% are singletons and the top ten take roughly 7.4%. The receptor was derived from a male donor with ankylosing spondylitis or in good health (not recorded which). Sequencing input: blood, either unsorted or a sorted T cell fraction (not recorded which). This chain connects TRBV28 to TRBJ2-3; 11 nucleotides agree with TRBD2. For the CDR3, the DNA is TGTGCCAGCAGTTTTTGGGCTAGCGGGAGGTACACAGATACGCAGTATTTT. Encoded protein: CASSFWASGRYTDTQYF. Filled out from reference TRBV28 and TRBJ2-3, the complete variable domain reads DVKVTQSSRYLVKRTGEKVFLECVQDMDHENMFWYRQDPGLGLRLIYFSYDVKMKEKGDIPEGYSVSREKKERFSLILESASTNQTSMYLCASSFWASGRYTDTQYFGPGTRLTVL.